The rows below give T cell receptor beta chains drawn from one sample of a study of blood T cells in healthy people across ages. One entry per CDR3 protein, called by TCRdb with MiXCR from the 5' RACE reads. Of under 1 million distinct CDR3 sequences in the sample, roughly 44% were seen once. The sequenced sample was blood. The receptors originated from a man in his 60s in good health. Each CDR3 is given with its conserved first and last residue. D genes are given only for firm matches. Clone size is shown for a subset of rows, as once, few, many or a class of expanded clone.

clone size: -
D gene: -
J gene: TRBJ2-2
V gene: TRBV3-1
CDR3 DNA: TGTGCCAGCAGCCCGCAACTTACGGGGGTCGGGGAGCTGTTTTTT
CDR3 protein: CASSPQLTGVGELFF

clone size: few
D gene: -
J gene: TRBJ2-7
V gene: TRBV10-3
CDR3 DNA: TGTGCCATCAAAAGGCAGGGCAAACCCCACGAGCAGTACTTC
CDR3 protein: CAIKRQGKPHEQYF

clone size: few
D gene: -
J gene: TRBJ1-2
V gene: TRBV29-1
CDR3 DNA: TGCAGCGTCTCGGGTGGCCTTAACTATGGCTACACCTTC
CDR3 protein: CSVSGGLNYGYTF

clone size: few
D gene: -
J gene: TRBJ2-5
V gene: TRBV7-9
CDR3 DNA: TGTGCCAGCAGCTTAGCCTCAGGGGACGGCCTGCAAGAGACCCAGTACTTC
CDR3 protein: CASSLASGDGLQETQYF

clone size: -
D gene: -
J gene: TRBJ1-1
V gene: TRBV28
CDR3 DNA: TGTGCCAGCAAAATCGCGCAGAGGGGACCTGAAGCTTTCTTT
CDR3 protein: CASKIAQRGPEAFF

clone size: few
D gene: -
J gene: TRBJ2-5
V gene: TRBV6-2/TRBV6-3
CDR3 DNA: TGTGCCAGCAGTTACCCCCGCAGGGCCAACCAAGAGACCCAGTACTTC
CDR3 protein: CASSYPRRANQETQYF

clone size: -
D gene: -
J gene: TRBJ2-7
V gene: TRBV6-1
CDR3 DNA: TGTGCCAGCAGTGAAATAAGGGCTGACGAGCAGTACTTC
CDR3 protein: CASSEIRADEQYF

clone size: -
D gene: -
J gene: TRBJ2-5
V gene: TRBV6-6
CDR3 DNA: TGTGCCAGCAGCCGGACCGGGGCGGGAGAGACCCAGTACTTC
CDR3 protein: CASSRTGAGETQYF

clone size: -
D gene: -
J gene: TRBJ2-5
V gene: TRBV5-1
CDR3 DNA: TGCGCCAGCAGGAATCAGGGGAGGGTCAGGCAAGAGACCCAGTACTTC
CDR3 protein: CASRNQGRVRQETQYF

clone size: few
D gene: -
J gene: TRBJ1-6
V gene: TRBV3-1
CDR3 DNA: TGTGCCAGCAGCCAAGATGTCGCAGTACCACCCCTCCACTTT
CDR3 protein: CASSQDVAVPPLHF

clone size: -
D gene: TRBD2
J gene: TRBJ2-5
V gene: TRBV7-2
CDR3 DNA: TGTGCCAGCAGCCGCGGCCCCGGGGGGGTCTCGGAGACCCTGTACTTC
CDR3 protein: CASSRGPGGVSETLYF

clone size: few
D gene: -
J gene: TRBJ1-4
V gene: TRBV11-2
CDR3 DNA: TGTGCCAGCAGCTTAGGGGCAAGGGGGGAAAAACTGTTTTTT
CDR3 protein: CASSLGARGEKLFF

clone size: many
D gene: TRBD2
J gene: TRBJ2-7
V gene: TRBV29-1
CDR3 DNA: TGCAGCGTTGCCGGGACTACCACCTACGAGCAGTACTTC
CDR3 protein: CSVAGTTTYEQYF

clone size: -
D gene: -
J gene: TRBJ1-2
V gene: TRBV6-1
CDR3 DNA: TGTGCCAGCAATTATGCGCAGGGAGCCTATGGCTACACCTTC
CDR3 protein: CASNYAQGAYGYTF

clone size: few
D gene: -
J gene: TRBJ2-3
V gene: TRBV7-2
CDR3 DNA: TGTGCCAGCAGCTCAACTCCCGGACAGCACGATACGCAGTATTTT
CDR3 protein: CASSSTPGQHDTQYF

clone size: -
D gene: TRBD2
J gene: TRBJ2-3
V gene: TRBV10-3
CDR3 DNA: TGTGCCATCAGTGGCCTAGGGAGCGGGGGCGTCGATACGCAGTATTTT
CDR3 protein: CAISGLGSGGVDTQYF

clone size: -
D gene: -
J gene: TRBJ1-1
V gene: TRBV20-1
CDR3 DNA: TGCAGTGCTATAGGCTTGAACACTGAAGCTTTCTTT
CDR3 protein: CSAIGLNTEAFF

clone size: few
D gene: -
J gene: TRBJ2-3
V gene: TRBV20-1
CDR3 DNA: TGCAGTGTCTCGGGAAGAACCACAGATACGCAGTATTTT
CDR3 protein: CSVSGRTTDTQYF

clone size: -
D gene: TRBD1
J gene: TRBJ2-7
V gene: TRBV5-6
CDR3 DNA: TGTGCCAGCAGCCGCTTTGGGACAGGGGGCGCCGAGCAGTACTTC
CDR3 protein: CASSRFGTGGAEQYF

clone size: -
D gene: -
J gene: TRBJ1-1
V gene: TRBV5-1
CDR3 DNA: TGCGCCAGCAGCCCCCGGGGGGAGGCCACTGAAGCTTTCTTT
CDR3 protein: CASSPRGEATEAFF

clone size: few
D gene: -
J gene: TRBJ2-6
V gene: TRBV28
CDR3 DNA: TGTGCCAGCAGAGCCACCGAGATATCTGGGGCCAACGTCCTGACTTTC
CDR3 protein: CASRATEISGANVLTF

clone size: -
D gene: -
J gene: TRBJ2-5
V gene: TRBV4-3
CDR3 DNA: TGCGCCAGCAGCCATCCTAGCAGAATAAACAATGAGCAGTACTTC
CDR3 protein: CASSHPSRINNEQYF

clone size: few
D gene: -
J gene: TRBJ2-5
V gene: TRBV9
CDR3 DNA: TGTGCCAGCAGCGTAGGATCGAGGTCTACCCTGGAAGAGACCCAGTACTTC
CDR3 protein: CASSVGSRSTLEETQYF

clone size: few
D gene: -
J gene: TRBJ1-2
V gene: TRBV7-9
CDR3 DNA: TGTGCCAGCAGCTTAGCGGCGGCAGGAGCTAACTATGGCTACACCTTC
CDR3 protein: CASSLAAAGANYGYTF

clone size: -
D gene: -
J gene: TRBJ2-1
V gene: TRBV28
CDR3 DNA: TGTGCCTGCCGGGACACAAACTGCAATGAGCAGTTCTTC
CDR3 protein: CACRDTNCNEQFF

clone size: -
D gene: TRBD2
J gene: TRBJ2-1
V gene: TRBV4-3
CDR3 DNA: TGCGCCAGCAGCCCAATCCGCGGGGGAACCTACAATGAGCAGTTCTTC
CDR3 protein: CASSPIRGGTYNEQFF

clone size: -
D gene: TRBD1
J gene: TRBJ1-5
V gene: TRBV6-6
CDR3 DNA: TGTGCCAGCAGTTACCTTTTTTCGACAGGGGGCAATCAGCCCCAGCATTTT
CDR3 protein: CASSYLFSTGGNQPQHF

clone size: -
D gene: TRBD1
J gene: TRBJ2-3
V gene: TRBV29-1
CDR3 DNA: TGCAGCGTTGATAGAACAGGGGACACAGATACGCAGTATTTT
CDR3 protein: CSVDRTGDTDTQYF

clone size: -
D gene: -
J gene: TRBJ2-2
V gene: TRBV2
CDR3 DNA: TGTGCCAGCAGTGAAGCGCGCCCAGGGTGGTTGACCGGGGAGCTGTTTTTT
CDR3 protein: CASSEARPGWLTGELFF